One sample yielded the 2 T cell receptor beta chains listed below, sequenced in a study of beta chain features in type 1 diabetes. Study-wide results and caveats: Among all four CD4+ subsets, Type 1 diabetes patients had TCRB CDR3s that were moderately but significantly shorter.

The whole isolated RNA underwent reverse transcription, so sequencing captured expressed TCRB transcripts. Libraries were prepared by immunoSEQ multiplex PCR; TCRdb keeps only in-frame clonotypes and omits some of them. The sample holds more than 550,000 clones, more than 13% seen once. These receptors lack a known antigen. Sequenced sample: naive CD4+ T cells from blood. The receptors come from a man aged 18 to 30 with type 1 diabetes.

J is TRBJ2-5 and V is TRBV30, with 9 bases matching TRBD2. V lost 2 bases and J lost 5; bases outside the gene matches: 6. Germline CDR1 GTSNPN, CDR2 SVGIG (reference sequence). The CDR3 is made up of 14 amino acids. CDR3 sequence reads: CAWSFSGSPETQYF. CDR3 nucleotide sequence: TGTGCCTGGAGTTTTAGCGGGAGCCCGGAGACCCAGTACTTC.

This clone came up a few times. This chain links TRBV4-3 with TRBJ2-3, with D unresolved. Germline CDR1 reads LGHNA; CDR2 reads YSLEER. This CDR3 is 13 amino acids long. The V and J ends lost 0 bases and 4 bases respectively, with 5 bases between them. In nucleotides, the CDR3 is TGCGCCAGCAGCCAAGATCCTGCAGATACGCAGTATTTT. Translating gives CASSQDPADTQYF.